Included here is one TCR beta chain sequence, with context. Time point described: persistent/refractory GD, antithyroid drugs over 5 years with positive TRAb. There was RNA extracted from PBMCs, and the TCR library was made from it. V lost 3 bases to trimming and J lost 6 bases, with 10 bases between them. The germline V gene has CDR1 SGDLS and CDR2 YYNGEE. The CDR3 runs 13 residues. Arm-PCR of CDR3 regions and iRepertoire HTBI primers were used to build TCR beta libraries. TCRdb analysed the multiplex PCR reads with MiXCR anew, one entry per CDR3 protein. This table holds around 510,000 distinct CDR3 sequences, less than 25% found once. This sample is part of a study of regulatory T cells in long-lasting Graves disease.

The clonotype was recovered from a female donor with Graves disease. The input for sequencing was peripheral blood mononuclear cells (PBMCs), taken when the disease was refractory, from a patient treated with antithyroid drugs. The rearrangement joins TRBV9 to TRBJ2-1; D is perhaps TRBD2 (6 bases). Here the CDR3 reads CASSAMTSNEQFF. As DNA, the CDR3 is TGTGCCAGCAGCGCCATGACTAGCAATGAGCAGTTCTTC.